A single sample gave rise to the 25 T cell receptor beta chains below, sequenced in a study of cytomegalovirus exposure and HLA in healthy donors. Primers for the PCR totalled 60 Vbeta and 13 Jbeta. Libraries were prepared by immunoSEQ multiplex PCR; TCRdb keeps only in-frame clonotypes and omits some of them. The repertoire holds roughly 140,000 clones, with around a tenth as singletons. Sequencing was performed on PBMCs. These receptors all come from a male donor in good health and CMV-seronegative.

The chain has TRBV4-1 and TRBJ2-5; 7 bases align to TRBD1. This CDR3 contains 17 residues. After removal of 0 bases from V and 8 bases from J, the junction contained 15 bases not matched to a gene. CDR1 is MGHRA and CDR2 is YSYEKL in the germline V gene. DNA for the CDR3: TGCGCCAGCAGCCAAGACCAGCCGTCAGGGACAGTCCAAACCCAGTACTTC. It specifies CASSQDQPSGTVQTQYF.

The chain carries TRBV7-2 and TRBJ2-1; 8 bases align to TRBD2. This CDR3 region has 15 residues. V was pared by 5 bases and J by 6 bases, with 9 bases of the junction left unmatched. Germline assignment: CDR1 SGHTA and CDR2 FQGNSA. CDR3 amino acids: CASSLSGRATNEQFF. The DNA of the CDR3 is TGTGCCAGCAGCCTGAGCGGGAGAGCGACCAATGAGCAGTTCTTC. The variable domain in full, completed from reference TRBV7-2 and TRBJ2-1, reads GAGVSQSPSNKVTEKGKDVELRCDPISGHTALYWYRQSLGQGLEFLIYFQGNSAPDKSGLPSDRFSAERTGGSVSTLTIQRTQQEDSAVYLCASSLSGRATNEQFFGPGTRLTVL.

This clone was counted a few times. The rearrangement links TRBV5-6 to TRBJ2-7; TRBD1 matches 8 bases. CDR1 is SGHDT and CDR2 is YYEEEE in the germline V gene. V shed 4 bases and J 0 bases; nucleotides not matched to a gene: 6. The CDR3 has 15 amino acids. The CDR3 region is CASSPTGAASYEQYF. CDR3 bases: TGTGCCAGCAGCCCGACAGGGGCGGCCTCCTACGAGCAGTACTTC. Filled out from reference TRBV5-6 and TRBJ2-7, the complete variable domain reads DAGVTQSPTHLIKTRGQQVTLRCSPKSGHDTVSWYQQALGQGPQFIFQYYEEEERQRGNFPDRFSGHQFPNYSSELNVNALLLGDSALYLCASSPTGAASYEQYFGPGTRLTVT.

In its sample, this clone was seen a few times. The chain uses TRBV5-6 and TRBJ2-3; D ambiguous. The V gene lost 4 bases and the J gene lost 0 bases, with 6 bases spanning the gap. CDR3 length: 13 amino acids. Germline V lookup: CDR1 SGHDT, CDR2 YYEEEE. The CDR3 nucleotides read TGTGCCAGCAGCCCCGGGAGCACAGATACGCAGTATTTT. Translated: CASSPGSTDTQYF.

This clone was counted a few times. The chain is built from TRBV5-1 and TRBJ2-1, with TRBD2 identical over 7 bases. CDR3 length: 16 amino acids. V shed 4 bases and J 9 bases; nucleotides not matched to a gene: 16. The germline CDR1 and CDR2 sequences are SGHRS and YFSETQ. CDR3 sequence reads: CASSPSQTSLKSEQFF. The CDR3 nucleotides are TGCGCCAGCAGCCCTTCCCAGACTAGCCTTAAGAGTGAGCAGTTCTTC.

This clone was seen a few times. The rearrangement uses TRBV19 and TRBJ2-1; weak D call: TRBD2 (5 bases). The CDR3 spans 13 residues. Per the germline V gene, CDR1 is LNHDA and CDR2 is SQIVND (reference sequence). Trimming shortened V by 5 bases and J by 4 bases, and 9 bases separated the two germline ends. CDR3 nucleotides: TGTGCCAGTAGTCGGACTGGGTACAATGAGCAGTTCTTC. This encodes CASSRTGYNEQFF.

This clone was seen more than once but under ten times. The chain uses TRBV5-6 and TRBJ2-5; 12 nucleotides match TRBD1. This CDR3 comprises 16 residues. Germline V gene sequence: CDR1 SGHDT, CDR2 YYEEEE. The ends lost 4 bases at V and 5 bases at J; junction bases unmatched: 9. CDR3 residues: CASSLGQGAPGETQYF. The CDR3 DNA reads TGTGCCAGCAGCCTGGGACAGGGGGCGCCGGGGGAGACCCAGTACTTC.

This rearrangement joins TRBV28 to TRBJ1-5, with D possibly matching TRBD1 (6 bases). This CDR3 is 16 amino acids long. V lost 2 bases and J lost 1, with 12 bases in between. Germline-derived CDR1 and CDR2 are MDHEN and SYDVKM. As DNA, the CDR3 is TGTGCCAGCAGTTTACAGGGGATCAGGAGCAATCAGCCCCAGCATTTT. Amino acid sequence: CASSLQGIRSNQPQHF.

This clone occurred a few times. This chain joins TRBV27 and TRBJ2-2; tentatively, D is TRBD1 (6 bases). The germline V and J ends were trimmed by 6 bases and 1 base, with 15 bases remaining between them. Germline values: CDR1 MNHEY, CDR2 SMNVEV (reference sequence). CDR3 length: 16 residues. The CDR3 DNA reads TGTGCCAGCAGAAGACGACAGGAGCTGAACACCGGGGAGCTGTTTTTT. This encodes CASRRRQELNTGELFF.

V gene TRBV10-2 combines with J gene TRBJ2-7; a possible D gene is TRBD1 (5 bases). The CDR3 sequence is 13 residues long. Germline V gives CDR1 WSHSY, CDR2 SAAADI. Trimming left V 8 bases short and J 6 bases short, with 17 bases between. This CDR3 reads CASSWLGALEQYF. CDR3 sequence (DNA): TGCGCCAGCTCCTGGTTAGGGGCGCTCGAGCAGTACTTC.

This clone was found a few times. The rearrangement uses TRBV6-5 and TRBJ1-2; 7 nucleotides match TRBD1. This CDR3 has 15 residues. V shed 6 bases, J shed 1 base, and the junction held 8 bases outside the gene matches. Germline CDR1 reads MNHEY; CDR2 reads SVGAGI. The CDR3 sequence: CASSPSGQVNYGYTF. CDR3 nucleotide sequence: TGTGCCAGCAGCCCCAGCGGACAGGTTAACTATGGCTACACCTTC.

The genes are TRBV11-2 and TRBJ1-4; possibly TRBD1 for D (5 bases). Trimming removed 4 bases at V and 0 bases at J, with 18 bases between. Germline loops: CDR1 SGHAT, CDR2 FQNNGV. CDR3 length: 18 amino acids. The CDR3 nucleotides read TGTGCCAGCAGCTCGGAGACAGCTTCAAGACCAACTAATGAAAAACTGTTTTTT. Its protein product is CASSSETASRPTNEKLFF.

To note about this clone: A junction boundary mismatches the germline segment, possibly from a read error. Other DNA sequences within the sample encode an identical CDR3. J is TRBJ1-5 and V is TRBV19, with D maybe TRBD1 (5 bases). Germline V gene lookup returns CDR1 LNHDA and CDR2 SQIVND (reference sequence). The CDR3 is 17 residues long. CDR3 nucleotide sequence: TGCGCCAGCTACGATCTTCGACTTGGCACGGGGGATCAGCCCCAGCATTTT. Amino acids: CASYDLRLGTGDQPQHF.

This rearrangement joins TRBV5-1 to TRBJ1-4, with a tentative D call TRBD1 (5 bases). The germline gives CDR1 SGHRS, CDR2 YFSETQ. This CDR3 is built from 14 residues. The V end lost 3 bases, the J end lost 8 bases, and 14 bases lay between the germline ends. CDR3 DNA: TGCGCCAGCAGCTCCCAGGGTGGAAAAGAAAAACTGTTTTTT. Translation: CASSSQGGKEKLFF.

This clone was found a few times. This chain uses TRBV7-3 with TRBJ2-5; 7 bases line up with TRBD2. The V segment lost 4 bases and the J segment 2 bases; nucleotides outside the gene matches: 7. CDR3 size: 15 residues. Germline V CDR1 and CDR2: SGHTA, FQGTGA. The CDR3 nucleotides are TGTGCCAGCAGCTCACAGAGCGGGGATCAAGAGACCCAGTACTTC. It specifies CASSSQSGDQETQYF.

This clone showed up just a few times. The chain joins TRBV7-2 to TRBJ2-3; TRBD1 matches at 7 bases. V trimming: 3 bases; J trimming: 6 bases; junction bases outside the gene matches: 6. Germline values: CDR1 SGHTA, CDR2 FQGNSA. The CDR3 sequence is 14 residues long. The CDR3 coding sequence is TGTGCCAGCAGCTTTCGGACAGGCGGTGATACGCAGTATTTT. It translates to CASSFRTGGDTQYF. Full variable domain (rest looked up from reference TRBV7-2 and TRBJ2-3): GAGVSQSPSNKVTEKGKDVELRCDPISGHTALYWYRQSLGQGLEFLIYFQGNSAPDKSGLPSDRFSAERTGGSVSTLTIQRTQQEDSAVYLCASSFRTGGDTQYFGPGTRLTVL.

Many counts were recorded for this clone. V is TRBV14 and J is TRBJ1-2; D uncertain. Per the germline V gene, CDR1 is SGHDN and CDR2 is FVKESK. CDR3 length equals 12 residues. Trimming cost V 2 bases and J 3 bases, with 4 bases left between them. This chain's CDR3 is CASSQNYYGYTF. For the CDR3, the DNA is TGTGCCAGCAGCCAAAACTACTATGGCTACACCTTC.

The rearrangement joins TRBV6-4 to TRBJ2-1, with TRBD2 identical over 10 bases. The ends lost 4 bases at V and 7 bases at J; junction bases unmatched: 10. The CDR3 length is 16 residues. CDR1 MRHNA and CDR2 SNTAGT come from the germline V gene. DNA of the CDR3: TGTGCCAGCAGTGTGGGAGGACTAGCGGAAGCGAATGAGCAGTTCTTC. This gives the protein CASSVGGLAEANEQFF.

Only a few counts were recorded for this clone. The J gene is TRBJ2-4, the V gene TRBV30; TRBD1 is a possible D gene (5 bases). The CDR3 contains 12 residues. Germline loops: CDR1 GTSNPN, CDR2 SVGIG (reference sequence). The ends were cut back, 1 base at V and 7 bases at J, with 8 bases in the middle. The CDR3 DNA sequence: TGTGCCTGGAGTGCCAGGGTGAACATTCAGTACTTC. Amino acid sequence: CAWSARVNIQYF.

This clone was counted between two and nine times. The chain has TRBV6-1 and TRBJ2-7; D is undetermined. The CDR3 contains 11 residues. The ends were cut back, 4 bases at V and 2 bases at J, with 3 bases in the middle. Germline lookup yields CDR1 MNHNS and CDR2 SASEGT. CDR3 region: CASSATYEQYF. Here the CDR3 DNA reads TGTGCCAGCAGTGCAACCTACGAGCAGTACTTC.

This clone was observed a handful of times. The chain is built from TRBV28 and TRBJ1-3, with TRBD1 as a possible D gene (6 bases). This CDR3 contains 15 residues. Trimming left V 5 bases short and J 2 bases short, with 13 bases between. The germline V gene encodes CDR1 MDHEN and CDR2 SYDVKM. The CDR3 nucleotides are TGTGCCAGCAGTAAAACAGGGCTTCCTGGAAACACCATATATTTT. Translation gives CASSKTGLPGNTIYF.

This clone was counted a few times. CDR3 loop: CASSWTNTEAFF. The CDR3 DNA follows: TGTGCCAGCAGCTGGACTAACACTGAAGCTTTCTTT. The chain uses TRBV5-4 and TRBJ1-1; D is unresolved. Germline V CDR1 and CDR2: SGHNT, YYREEE (reference sequence). V was trimmed by 3 bases and J by 2 bases, leaving 5 bases between them. This CDR3 is 12 amino acids long.

The chain links TRBV10-3 to TRBJ2-1; 11 bases map to TRBD2. V lost 4 bases to trimming and J lost 0 bases; unmatched junction nucleotides: 5. Germline CDR1 and CDR2: ENHRY and SYGVKD. The CDR3 totals 17 residues. CDR3 residues: CAISGASGGSSYNEQFF. The CDR3 bases are TGTGCCATCAGTGGGGCTAGCGGGGGGAGCTCCTACAATGAGCAGTTCTTC.

A few counts support this clone. The chain recombines TRBV6-1 with TRBJ1-3; unclear D gene. V dropped 3 bases and J dropped 0 bases, with 9 bases sitting between them. The CDR3 extends over 15 amino acids. Germline-derived CDR1 and CDR2 are MNHNS and SASEGT. The CDR3 sequence is CASSELSVSGNTIYF. The CDR3 region has the DNA TGTGCCAGCAGTGAGTTGTCCGTCTCTGGAAACACCATATATTTT.

CDR3: CASSLSPDRTMNTEAFF. The CDR3, as DNA: TGTGCCAGCAGCTTATCCCCGGACAGGACGATGAACACTGAAGCTTTCTTT. The rearrangement links TRBV7-9 to TRBJ1-1, with 7 bases identical to TRBD1. The V gene's germline CDR1 is SEHNR and CDR2 FQNEAQ (reference sequence). V lost 2 bases to trimming and J lost 0 bases; unmatched junction nucleotides: 9. There are 17 residues in the CDR3.